This TCR beta chain was documented in a study of blood T cell repertoires in COVID-19 (dated by TCRdb to 2020 to 2022). In terms of the full investigation: Samples from collaborators originated in the United States, Italy and Spain and spanned both the acute and convalescent phases of COVID-19. Samples came from the ongoing ImmuneRACE study (first 160 participants) plus 1,254 subjects from 6 global collaborators. A freely available public database, intended as a resource for researchers studying the immune response to SARS-CoV-2, is where the repertoires were released. Subjects who had been exposed to COVID-19, were actively infected with it, or had recovered from it provided the deeply sampled blood TCRbeta repertoires that made up the dataset. The prospective study material was composed of cDNA or gDNA derived from T cells, B-cell-depleted T cells, or PBMCs. A de-identified subject ID, COVID-19 status, age in years and sex were almost always included in the sample metadata. Where available, HLA class I and class II types were obtained from metadata supplied by the sample provider rather than from assay-based typing.

TCRbeta CDR3 regions were amplified from genomic DNA using the immunoSEQ Assay, a bias-controlled multiplex PCR. On the study's bioinformatics: The number of nucleated cells in each sample was estimated from the amplification of reference gene primers within the assay. Sequence reads were collapsed and filtered to measure the absolute abundance of every unique TCRbeta CDR3 rearrangement. Productive Simpson clonality was computed per sample as the square root of Simpson's diversity index over productive rearrangements. The table comes from immuneACCESS by way of TCRdb, which keeps in-frame sequences with V and J called. Part of the clones is missing from these tables; in studies checked, under half for an unresolved V gene and the rest for unknown reasons. V and J calls and clone size are as listed in that table; D and trimming were resolved from the DNA. This sample lists roughly 98,000 clones; around four fifths were detected once. The ten largest clones take up around 11% of the sample.

Note on this clone: Its recognized antigen is unknown. It has no much larger one-base neighbor in the sample; base qualities were not kept.

Here is what the overall study found, with its caveats: How much clinical and demographic metadata was included differed by source and by participant, and the metadata was provided uncurated.

Between the V and J ends, shortened by 6 bases and 1 base respectively, the junction contains 9 bases. Via the germline V gene, CDR1 is MDHEN and CDR2 SYDVKM. From the cysteine up to the phenylalanine, the CDR3 has a length of 13 residues. Solely the CDR3 DNA is kept, with 39 bases framed from the first base. Each collaborating institution followed its own protocols to collect whole blood in K2EDTA tubes. Collaborator samples were shipped for TCRbeta analysis as frozen whole blood, isolated PBMCs, or DNA extracted from either sample type. This sequence uses TRBV28 and TRBJ1-2, with the D gene not confidently named. Sequencing used peripheral blood. This TCR was sampled from a woman in her 70s with active or convalescent COVID-19. The sequenced DNA is TGTGCCAGCAGGGACGGGGTTAACTATGGCTACACCTTC. Translated, it gives CASRDGVNYGYTF.